This T cell receptor (beta chain) was retrieved from a study of control samples from healthy donors and cancer patients. The repertoire was sequenced with immunoSEQ multiplex PCR; TCRdb's copy has only in-frame clones and lacks some. Of roughly 130,000 clones listed, 80% to 95% are singletons. Trimming took off 3 bases at V and 5 bases at J, with 14 bases between the two ends. Germline V CDR1 and CDR2: SGHTA, FQGNSA. This CDR3 has 15 amino acids. The sequencing sample was made of blood. The chain links TRBV7-2 to TRBJ2-1; a possible D gene is TRBD1 (6 bases). This clonotype originated in a man aged 18 to 30 in good health. Written as DNA, the CDR3 is TGTGCCAGCAGCTTTCAGGACAGACCAAACAATGAGCAGTTCTTC. This translates into CASSFQDRPNNEQFF.